The clone carrying this T cell receptor beta chain occurred a few times. Its specificity is unknown. The data derive from a study of post-analysis software for immune sequencing data. Broader study findings: A few TRBV segments, TRBV5-6, TRBV5-1 and TRBV20-1 among them, were found more frequent in patients than controls. Versus controls, multiple sclerosis patients showed significantly lower diversity (normalized Chao1). F measure showed strong co-clustering of same-batch samples.

Germline loops: CDR1 MNHEY, CDR2 SMNVEV (reference sequence). Trimming shortened V by 5 bases and J by 6 bases, and 18 bases separated the two germline ends. This CDR3 comprises 15 residues. The TCR beta cDNA libraries carried unique molecular identifiers. T cells numbering about 0.95 to 11 million gave rise to 450,000 to 550,000 cDNA molecules. TCRdb independently ran MiXCR on the PCR reads; one entry per CDR3 protein. Of about 150,000 distinct CDR3 sequences in the sample, around 30% are singletons; the top ten hold less than 1.6%. The sequencing sample was made of blood. The rearrangement links TRBV27 to TRBJ2-3; D not resolved. The source is a girl between 10 and 17 years old with multiple sclerosis. The DNA for the CDR3 is TGTGCCAGCAGTCCTCCCGGGTTGGGGTGCGATACGCAGTATTTT. Residues: CASSPPGLGCDTQYF.